Following are 24 T cell receptor beta chains from one sample sequenced in a study of STAT5B mutations in CD4+ large granular lymphocyte leukemia. Data came from immunoSEQ multiplex PCR; TCRdb stores just in-frame clones and leaves some out. The data show more than 40,000 clones, about 80% seen once. The sample comprised CD4+ T cells from blood buffy coats. The receptors come from a human donor in good health.

The V call is TRBV29-1, the J call TRBJ2-3; TRBD2 is a possible D gene (6 bases). The germline V gene has CDR1 SQVTM and CDR2 ANQGSEA. V was clipped by 7 bases and J by 4 bases, with 18 bases between them. The CDR3 covers 14 residues. The CDR3 DNA is TGCAGCGCCTATGGGGGGAGTGGGGCAGATACGCAGTATTTT. This encodes CSAYGGSGADTQYF.

V gene TRBV4-2 combines with J gene TRBJ2-1, with TRBD2 matching 14 bases. Losses at the gene ends were 4 bases for V and 0 bases for J; bases not matched to a gene: 2. Germline assignment: CDR1 LGHNA and CDR2 YNFKEQ. This CDR3 has 17 amino acids. Here the CDR3 reads CASSLGTSGSSYNEQFF. CDR3 sequence (DNA): TGTGCCAGCAGCCTAGGGACTAGCGGGAGCTCCTACAATGAGCAGTTCTTC.

The rearrangement joins TRBV9 to TRBJ1-1; no clear D. Germline V CDR1 and CDR2: SGDLS, YYNGEE. The CDR3 totals 13 residues. V was pared by 0 bases and J by 1 base, with 4 bases between. CDR3 in amino acids: CASSVVSNTEAFF. The CDR3, as DNA: TGTGCCAGCAGCGTAGTATCGAACACTGAAGCTTTCTTT.

The gene calls are TRBV7-3 and TRBJ2-6; 7 positions agree with TRBD2. Germline V lookup: CDR1 SGHTA, CDR2 FQGTGA. Trimming at V came to 0 bases and at J to 0 bases, leaving 20 bases not matched to a gene. CDR3 length equals 23 residues. The CDR3 loop is CASSLTGVAGNQIFSSGANVLTF. In DNA, the CDR3 is TGTGCCAGCAGCTTAACCGGGGTAGCGGGTAACCAAATATTCAGCTCTGGGGCCAACGTCCTGACTTTC.

The rearrangement links TRBV11-3 to TRBJ2-7; 12 bases map to TRBD2. Germline trimming cut 5 bases from V and 1 base from J; bases unmatched to any gene: 9. The CDR3 extends over 17 amino acids. Per the germline V gene, CDR1 is SGHNT and CDR2 is YENEEA. The CDR3 coding sequence is TGTGCCAGCAGCCCCCGGACTAGCGGGACCGAGTCCTACGAGCAGTACTTC. Its translation is CASSPRTSGTESYEQYF.

The chain links TRBV11-3 to TRBJ2-1; the match to TRBD2 covers 11 bases. The CDR3 consists of 16 residues. V lost 5 bases, J lost 4 bases, and 7 bases stayed unmatched. Germline assignment: CDR1 SGHNT and CDR2 YENEEA. Here the CDR3 reads CASSPRLAGIYNEQFF. The CDR3 DNA reads as TGTGCCAGCAGCCCCCGACTAGCGGGAATTTACAATGAGCAGTTCTTC. The whole variable domain, filled in from reference TRBV11-3 and TRBJ2-1, reads EAGVVQSPRYKIIEKKQPVAFWCNPISGHNTLYWYLQNLGQGPELLIRYENEEAVDDSQLPKDRFSAERLKGVDSTLKIQPAELGDSAVYLCASSPRLAGIYNEQFFGPGTRLTVL.

In DNA form, the CDR3 reads TGCGCCAGCAGCCAAGGGCTACTAGCCACAGATACGCAGTATTTT. This sequence encodes CASSQGLLATDTQYF. The chain is built from TRBV4-1 and TRBJ2-3, with D maybe TRBD2 (6 bases). Germline CDR1 is MGHRA and CDR2 is YSYEKL. The CDR3 extends over 15 amino acids. V was cut by 1 base and J by 2 bases, with 10 bases left in between.

This chain connects TRBV28 to TRBJ2-1; D is unclear. Trimming left V 5 bases short and J 6 bases short, with 11 bases between. The CDR3 has 13 residues. CDR1 MDHEN and CDR2 SYDVKM come from the germline V gene. CDR3 in amino acids: CASSLRVFNEQFF. The CDR3 DNA reads as TGTGCCAGCAGTCTCCGGGTCTTCAATGAGCAGTTCTTC.

The chain carries TRBV19 and TRBJ2-1, with TRBD1 matching over 7 bases. This CDR3 spans 15 amino acids. The trim removed 5 bases at V and 4 bases at J, leaving 8 bases unmatched. Germline assignment: CDR1 LNHDA and CDR2 SQIVND (reference sequence). Here the CDR3 reads CASSPGGTAYNEQFF. In nucleotides, the CDR3 is TGTGCCAGTAGTCCCGGTGGGACAGCATACAATGAGCAGTTCTTC. Full variable domain (remainder filled in from reference TRBV19 and TRBJ2-1): DGGITQSPKYLFRKEGQNVTLSCEQNLNHDAMYWYRQDPGQGLRLIYYSQIVNDFQKGDIAEGYSVSREKKESFPLTVTSAQKNPTAFYLCASSPGGTAYNEQFFGPGTRLTVL.

This clone was seen only once. This chain connects TRBV6-1 to TRBJ1-1, with a weak D call TRBD1 (6 bases). The CDR3 runs 14 residues. Trimming pared 3 bases from V and 5 bases from J, leaving 13 bases between. Per the germline V gene, CDR1 is MNHNS and CDR2 is SASEGT. The CDR3 reads CASSEEGGSTEAFF. The CDR3 region has the DNA TGTGCCAGCAGTGAGGAGGGGGGTTCTACTGAAGCTTTCTTT.

The chain combines TRBV7-9 with TRBJ1-1, with 7 bases fitting TRBD1. With V trimmed by 1 base and J by 6 bases, 5 bases remained unmatched. This CDR3 has 14 residues. From germline, CDR1 is SEHNR and CDR2 FQNEAQ (reference sequence). The DNA for the CDR3 is TGTGCCAGCAGCTTAGGGAGGGGGCGGGCTGAAGCTTTCTTT. Protein: CASSLGRGRAEAFF.

The genes are TRBV5-4 and TRBJ2-1; no firm D call. V shed 1 base and J shed 6 bases, with 11 bases lying between them. This CDR3 comprises 14 residues. Germline CDR1 SGHNT, CDR2 YYREEE (reference sequence). The CDR3 DNA reads as TGTGCCAGCAGCTTGTTATCTGGTACCAATGAGCAGTTCTTC. Translation: CASSLLSGTNEQFF.

The CDR3 sequence is CASSVGNQETQYF. CDR3 DNA: TGTGCCAGCAGCGTAGGAAACCAAGAGACCCAGTACTTC. The V and J genes are TRBV9 and TRBJ2-5, with D unclear. The germline CDR1 and CDR2 sequences are SGDLS and YYNGEE. This CDR3 is 13 amino acids long. Trimming left V 0 bases short and J 0 bases short, with 3 bases between.

This clone was seen more than once but under ten times. The genes are TRBV7-9 and TRBJ1-5; 7 nucleotides line up with TRBD1. This CDR3 contains 15 residues. V trimming: 1 base; J trimming: 4 bases; junction bases outside the gene matches: 4. Germline V gene sequence: CDR1 SEHNR, CDR2 FQNEAQ (reference sequence). In DNA, the CDR3 is TGTGCCAGCAGCTTAGATTCGACAGGGAATCAGCCCCAGCATTTT. Translating it yields CASSLDSTGNQPQHF.

The chain is built from TRBV11-3 and TRBJ1-1; TRBD1 aligns across 11 bases. The CDR3 is 15 amino acids. The V gene end was trimmed by 5 bases and the J gene end by 4 bases; junction bases not matched to a gene: 6. CDR1 and CDR2 (germline): SGHNT, YENEEA. CDR3 amino acids: CASSISGTGGTEAFF. The CDR3 coding sequence is TGTGCCAGCAGCATATCCGGGACAGGGGGCACTGAAGCTTTCTTT.

In this sample, this clone turned up once. The rearrangement uses TRBV5-6 and TRBJ2-1; D is tentatively TRBD1 or TRBD2 (5 bases each). In germline, CDR1 is SGHDT, CDR2 YYEEEE. The CDR3 is made up of 17 amino acids. V was pared by 4 bases and J by 7 bases, with 24 bases between. The CDR3 DNA reads as TGTGCCAGCAGCCGACTGCTTGGGGGTGAGTTCAAAAATGAGCAGTTCTTC. It translates to CASSRLLGGEFKNEQFF.

This chain joins TRBV14 and TRBJ2-3; the D gene is possibly TRBD2 (5 bases). In germline, CDR1 is SGHDN, CDR2 FVKESK. The CDR3 is 15 residues long. V lost 5 bases to trimming and J lost 0 bases, with 12 bases between them. DNA for the CDR3: TGTGCCAGCAGCTCCGGCGGGTTTAGCACAGATACGCAGTATTTT. Protein: CASSSGGFSTDTQYF. Together with reference TRBV14 and TRBJ2-3, the CDR3 gives the full variable domain: EAGVTQFPSHSVIEKGQTVTLRCDPISGHDNLYWYRRVMGKEIKFLLHFVKESKQDESGMPNNRFLAERTGGTYSTLKVQPAELEDSGVYFCASSSGGFSTDTQYFGPGTRLTVL.

The V gene is TRBV5-4, the J gene TRBJ2-5; D call uncertain. V lost 5 bases to trimming and J lost 1 base, with 6 bases between them. This CDR3 spans 12 amino acids. CDR1 and CDR2 from the germline V gene are SGHNT and YYREEE (reference sequence). The DNA of the CDR3 is TGTGCCAGCAGTCGCGTCCAAGAGACCCAGTACTTC. As protein: CASSRVQETQYF.

This clone came up once. V is TRBV7-9 and J is TRBJ2-2; the match to TRBD2 covers 8 bases. This CDR3 contains 15 residues. V dropped 4 bases and J dropped 8; count of bases not matched to a gene: 9. Germline assignment: CDR1 SEHNR and CDR2 FQNEAQ (reference sequence). CDR3 in amino acids: CASSSGLALRGELFF. The CDR3 region has the DNA TGTGCCAGCAGCTCCGGACTAGCCCTAAGAGGGGAGCTGTTTTTT.

This clone was counted a single time. V usage is TRBV6-5 and J usage is TRBJ1-5; unclear D gene. Per germline, CDR1 MNHEY and CDR2 SVGAGI. The CDR3 contains 15 residues. V lost 5 bases and J 1 base, leaving 12 bases between the germline ends. The CDR3 spells CASSAKGFSNQPQHF. CDR3 DNA: TGTGCCAGCAGTGCGAAGGGATTCAGCAATCAGCCCCAGCATTTT.

The chain is built from TRBV7-3 and TRBJ2-7; D may be TRBD1 (5 bases). CDR3 length equals 13 residues. The V end lost 5 bases, the J end lost 0 bases, and 8 bases lay between the germline ends. Per germline, CDR1 SGHTA and CDR2 FQGTGA. The CDR3 here is CASSVGASYEQYF. CDR3 coding DNA: TGTGCCAGCAGCGTTGGGGCCTCCTACGAGCAGTACTTC.

This clone has more than one count but fewer than ten. The CDR3 DNA reads as TGTGCCTGGAGTGGGACAAGAAATCAGCCCCAGCATTTT. It is translated as CAWSGTRNQPQHF. The rearrangement joins TRBV30 to TRBJ1-5, with D possibly TRBD1 on 5 matching bases. The germline V and J ends were trimmed by 1 base and 4 bases, with 8 bases remaining between them. This CDR3 is 13 amino acids long. Germline V gene lookup returns CDR1 GTSNPN and CDR2 SVGIG (reference sequence).

The gene calls are TRBV11-3 and TRBJ1-1, with 10 positions matching TRBD1. Trimming cost V 5 bases and J 5 bases; bases outside gene matches: 8. CDR3 length: 15 amino acids. The germline V gene has CDR1 SGHNT and CDR2 YENEEA. The CDR3 sequence is CASSPRQGARTEAFF. CDR3 in DNA: TGTGCCAGCAGCCCTCGACAGGGGGCGCGGACTGAAGCTTTCTTT.

The chain combines TRBV5-6 with TRBJ2-7; D is perhaps TRBD2 (6 bases). This CDR3 has 16 residues. V was cut by 6 bases and J by 6 bases, with 25 bases left in between. Germline values: CDR1 SGHDT, CDR2 YYEEEE. CDR3 DNA: TGTGCCAGCAACACTCAACCCACAGGACTGGGAGGCGAGCAGTACTTC. This gives the protein CASNTQPTGLGGEQYF. The full variable domain, in which reference TRBV5-6 and TRBJ2-7 provide the parts outside the CDR3, is DAGVTQSPTHLIKTRGQQVTLRCSPKSGHDTVSWYQQALGQGPQFIFQYYEEEERQRGNFPDRFSGHQFPNYSSELNVNALLLGDSALYLCASNTQPTGLGGEQYFGPGTRLTVT.